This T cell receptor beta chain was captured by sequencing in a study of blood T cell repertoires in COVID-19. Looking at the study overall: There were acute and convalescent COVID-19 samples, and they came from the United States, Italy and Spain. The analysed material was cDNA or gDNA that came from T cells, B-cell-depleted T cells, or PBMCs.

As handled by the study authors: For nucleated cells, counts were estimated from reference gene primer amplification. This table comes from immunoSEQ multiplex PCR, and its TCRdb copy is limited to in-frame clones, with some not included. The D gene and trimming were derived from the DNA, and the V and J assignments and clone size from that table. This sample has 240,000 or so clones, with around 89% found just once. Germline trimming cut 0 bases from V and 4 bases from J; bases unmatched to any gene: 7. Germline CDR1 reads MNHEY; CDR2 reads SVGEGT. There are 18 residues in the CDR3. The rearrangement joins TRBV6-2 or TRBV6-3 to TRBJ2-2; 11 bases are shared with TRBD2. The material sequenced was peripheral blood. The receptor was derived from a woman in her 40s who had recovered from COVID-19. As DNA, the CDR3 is TGTGCCAGCAGTTACTCCCGCCTAGCGGGAGGCGGCACCGGGGAGCTGTTTTTT. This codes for CASSYSRLAGGGTGELFF.